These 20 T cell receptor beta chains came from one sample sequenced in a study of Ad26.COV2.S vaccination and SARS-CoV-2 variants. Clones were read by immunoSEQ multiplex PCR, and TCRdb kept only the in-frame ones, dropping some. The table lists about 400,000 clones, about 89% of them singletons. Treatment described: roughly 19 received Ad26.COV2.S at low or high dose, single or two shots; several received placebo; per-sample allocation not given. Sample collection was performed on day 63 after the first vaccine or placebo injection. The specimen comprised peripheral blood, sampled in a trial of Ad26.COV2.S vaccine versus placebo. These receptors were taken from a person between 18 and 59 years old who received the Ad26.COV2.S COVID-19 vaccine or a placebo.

The chain's CDR3 is CASSLGFEQYF. The CDR3, as DNA: TGTGCCAGCAGCTTGGGGTTTGAGCAGTACTTC. The chain combines TRBV5-6 with TRBJ2-7; no clear D. The germline V and J ends were trimmed by 0 bases and 7 bases, with 5 bases remaining between them. This CDR3 region has 11 residues. Germline-derived CDR1 and CDR2 are SGHDT and YYEEEE. The variable domain in full, completed from reference TRBV5-6 and TRBJ2-7, reads DAGVTQSPTHLIKTRGQQVTLRCSPKSGHDTVSWYQQALGQGPQFIFQYYEEEERQRGNFPDRFSGHQFPNYSSELNVNALLLGDSALYLCASSLGFEQYFGPGTRLTVT.

As DNA, the CDR3 is TGTGCCAGCAGGATAGGACAGAACACTGAAGCTTTCTTT. Protein sequence: CASRIGQNTEAFF. The chain combines TRBV7-9 with TRBJ1-1, with a tentative D call TRBD1 (5 bases). This CDR3 has 13 amino acids. The V and J ends lost 6 bases and 1 base respectively, with 9 bases between them. Germline CDR1 is SEHNR and CDR2 is FQNEAQ (reference sequence).

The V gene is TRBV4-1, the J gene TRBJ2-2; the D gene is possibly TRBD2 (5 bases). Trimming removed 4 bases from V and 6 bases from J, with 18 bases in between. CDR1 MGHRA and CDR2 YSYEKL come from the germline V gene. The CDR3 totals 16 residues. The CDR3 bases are TGCGCCAGCAGCCCCGGTCGCGGTCTAGCCGCCGGGGAGCTGTTTTTT. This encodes CASSPGRGLAAGELFF.

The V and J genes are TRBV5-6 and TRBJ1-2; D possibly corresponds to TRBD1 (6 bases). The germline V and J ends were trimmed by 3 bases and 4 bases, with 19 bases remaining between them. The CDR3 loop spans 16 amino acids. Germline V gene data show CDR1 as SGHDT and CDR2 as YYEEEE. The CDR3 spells CASSSPMRGDLYGYTF. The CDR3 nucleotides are TGTGCCAGCAGCTCTCCCATGAGGGGGGATCTCTATGGCTACACCTTC.

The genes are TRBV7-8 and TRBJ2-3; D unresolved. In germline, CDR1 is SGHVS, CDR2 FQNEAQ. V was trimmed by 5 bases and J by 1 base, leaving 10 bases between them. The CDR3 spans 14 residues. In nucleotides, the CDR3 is TGTGCCAGCAGCCCTGCTGGGGGCACAGATACGCAGTATTTT. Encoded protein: CASSPAGGTDTQYF. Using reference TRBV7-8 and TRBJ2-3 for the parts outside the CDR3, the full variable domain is GAGVSQSPRYKVAKRGQDVALRCDPISGHVSLFWYQQALGQGPEFLTYFQNEAQLDKSGLPSDRFFAERPEGSVSTLKIQRTQQEDSAVYLCASSPAGGTDTQYFGPGTRLTVL.

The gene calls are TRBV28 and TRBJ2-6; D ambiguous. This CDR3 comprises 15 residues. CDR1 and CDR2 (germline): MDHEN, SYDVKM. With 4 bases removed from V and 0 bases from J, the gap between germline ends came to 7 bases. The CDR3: CASSYRHSGANVLTF. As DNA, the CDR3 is TGTGCCAGCAGTTATCGGCACTCTGGGGCCAACGTCCTGACTTTC.

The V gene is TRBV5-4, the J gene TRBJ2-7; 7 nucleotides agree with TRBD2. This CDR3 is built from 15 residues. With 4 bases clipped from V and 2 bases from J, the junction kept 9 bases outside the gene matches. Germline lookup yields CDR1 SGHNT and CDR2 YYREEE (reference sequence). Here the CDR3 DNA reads TGTGCCAGCAGCGCGGAGGGCGGGGGTACCTACGAGCAGTACTTC. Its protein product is CASSAEGGGTYEQYF.

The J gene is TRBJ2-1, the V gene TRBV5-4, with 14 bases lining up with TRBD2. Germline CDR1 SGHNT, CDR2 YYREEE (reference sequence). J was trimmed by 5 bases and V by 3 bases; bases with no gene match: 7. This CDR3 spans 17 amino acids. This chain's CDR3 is CASSSGTSGSLNNEQFF. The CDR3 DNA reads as TGTGCCAGCAGCTCCGGGACTAGCGGGAGCCTTAACAATGAGCAGTTCTTC.

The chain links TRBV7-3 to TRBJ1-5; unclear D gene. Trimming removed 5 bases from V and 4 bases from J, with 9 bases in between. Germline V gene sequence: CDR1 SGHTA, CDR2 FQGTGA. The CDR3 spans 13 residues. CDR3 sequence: CASSVGPNQPQHF. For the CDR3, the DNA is TGTGCCAGCAGCGTAGGCCCGAATCAGCCCCAGCATTTT.

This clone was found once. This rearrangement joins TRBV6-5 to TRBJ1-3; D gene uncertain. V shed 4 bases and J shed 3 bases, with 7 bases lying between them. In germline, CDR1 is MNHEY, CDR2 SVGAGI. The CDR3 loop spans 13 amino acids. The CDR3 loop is CASSWTDGNTIYF. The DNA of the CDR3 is TGTGCCAGCAGTTGGACCGATGGAAACACCATATATTTT.

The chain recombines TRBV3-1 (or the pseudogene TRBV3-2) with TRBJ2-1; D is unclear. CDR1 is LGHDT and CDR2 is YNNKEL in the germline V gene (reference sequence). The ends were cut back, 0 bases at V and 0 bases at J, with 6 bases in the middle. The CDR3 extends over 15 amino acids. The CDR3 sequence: CASSQDFGSYNEQFF. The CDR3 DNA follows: TGTGCCAGCAGCCAAGATTTCGGCTCCTACAATGAGCAGTTCTTC.

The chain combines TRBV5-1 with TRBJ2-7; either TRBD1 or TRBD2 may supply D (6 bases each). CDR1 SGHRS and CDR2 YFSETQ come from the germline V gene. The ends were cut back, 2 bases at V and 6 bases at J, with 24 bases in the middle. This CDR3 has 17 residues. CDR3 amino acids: CASSFALGGNAEGEQYF. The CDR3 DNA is TGCGCCAGCAGCTTTGCCTTAGGGGGGAACGCTGAAGGCGAGCAGTACTTC. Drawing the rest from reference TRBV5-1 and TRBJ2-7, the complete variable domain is KAGVTQTPRYLIKTRGQQVTLSCSPISGHRSVSWYQQTPGQGLQFLFEYFSETQRNKGNFPGRFSGRQFSNSRSEMNVSTLELGDSALYLCASSFALGGNAEGEQYFGPGTRLTVT.

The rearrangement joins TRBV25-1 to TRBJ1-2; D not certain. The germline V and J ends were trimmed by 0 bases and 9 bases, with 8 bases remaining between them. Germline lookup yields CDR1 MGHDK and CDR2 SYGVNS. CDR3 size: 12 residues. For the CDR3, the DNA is TGTGCCAGCAGTGAATATCTCGACCGCTACACCTTC. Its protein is CASSEYLDRYTF.

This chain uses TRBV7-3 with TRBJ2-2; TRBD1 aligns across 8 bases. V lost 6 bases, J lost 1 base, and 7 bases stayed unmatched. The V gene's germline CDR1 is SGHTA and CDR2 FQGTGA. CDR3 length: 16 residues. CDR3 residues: CASSSPGQVNTGELFF. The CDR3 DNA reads TGTGCCAGCAGTTCTCCGGGACAGGTGAACACCGGGGAGCTGTTTTTT.

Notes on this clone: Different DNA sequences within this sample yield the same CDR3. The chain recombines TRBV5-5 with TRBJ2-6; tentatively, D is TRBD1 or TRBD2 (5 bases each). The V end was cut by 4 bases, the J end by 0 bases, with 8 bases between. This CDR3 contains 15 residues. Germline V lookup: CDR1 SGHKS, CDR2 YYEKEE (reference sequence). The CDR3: CASSRGDSGANVLTF. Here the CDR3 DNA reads TGTGCCAGCAGCAGAGGGGACTCTGGGGCCAACGTCCTGACTTTC.

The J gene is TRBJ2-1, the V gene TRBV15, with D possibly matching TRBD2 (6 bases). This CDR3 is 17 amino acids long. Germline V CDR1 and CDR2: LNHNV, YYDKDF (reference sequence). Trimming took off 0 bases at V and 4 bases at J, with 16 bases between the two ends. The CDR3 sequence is CATSRDFGTGRYNEQFF. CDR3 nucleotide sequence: TGTGCCACCAGCAGAGATTTCGGGACTGGCCGATACAATGAGCAGTTCTTC.

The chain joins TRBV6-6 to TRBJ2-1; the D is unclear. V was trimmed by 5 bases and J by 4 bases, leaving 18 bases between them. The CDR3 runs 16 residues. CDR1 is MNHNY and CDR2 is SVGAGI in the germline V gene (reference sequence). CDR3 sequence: CASSGTTVVWYNEQFF. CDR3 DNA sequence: TGTGCCAGCAGTGGAACGACGGTCGTTTGGTACAATGAGCAGTTCTTC.

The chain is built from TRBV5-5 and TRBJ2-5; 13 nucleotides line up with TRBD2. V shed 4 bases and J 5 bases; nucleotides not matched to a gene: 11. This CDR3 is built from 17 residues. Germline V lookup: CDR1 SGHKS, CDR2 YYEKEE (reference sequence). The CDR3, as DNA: TGTGCCAGCAGCCCGTCGGGACTAGCGGGAACGGGGGAGACCCAGTACTTC. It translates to CASSPSGLAGTGETQYF.

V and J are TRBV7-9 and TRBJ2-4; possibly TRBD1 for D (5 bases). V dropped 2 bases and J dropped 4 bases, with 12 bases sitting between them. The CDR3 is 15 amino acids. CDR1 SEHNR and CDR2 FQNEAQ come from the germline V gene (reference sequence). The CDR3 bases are TGTGCCAGCAGCTTATACGAAGCAGGGAAAAACATTCAGTACTTC. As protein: CASSLYEAGKNIQYF.

CDR3 region: CASSFGQPITDTQYF. The CDR3 DNA reads TGTGCCAGCAGCTTCGGACAGCCGATCACAGATACGCAGTATTTT. The genes are TRBV9 and TRBJ2-3; D might be TRBD1 (6 bases). Germline V gene sequence: CDR1 SGDLS, CDR2 YYNGEE. V was clipped by 4 bases and J by 2 bases, with 14 bases between them. This CDR3 is built from 15 residues.